These 18 T cell receptor beta chains originate from one sample sequenced in a study of blood T cell repertoires in COVID-19. TCRdb keeps only in-frame clones here, not all; method: immunoSEQ multiplex PCR. Of roughly 260,000 clones in the sample, around 90% are singletons; the top ten hold 3.5% to 4.5%. The sequenced sample was peripheral blood. These receptors all stem from a man aged 55 to 70 who had recovered from COVID-19.

V gene TRBV12-5 combines with J gene TRBJ2-5; D is undetermined. The length of the CDR3 is 13 residues. In germline, CDR1 is LGHNT, CDR2 FRNRAP. Trimming left V 2 bases short and J 5 bases short, with 9 bases between. The CDR3 DNA sequence: TGTGCTAGTGGTTTGTTAGCTGGGGAGACCCAGTACTTC. It translates to CASGLLAGETQYF.

The V and J genes are TRBV29-1 and TRBJ2-7; a possible D gene is TRBD1 (7 bases). Germline CDR1 and CDR2: SQVTM and ANQGSEA. There are 13 residues in the CDR3. V was shortened by 4 bases and J by 1 base, with 11 bases between the two germline ends. DNA for the CDR3: TGCAGCGTTGGGAGGGACAGTTCCTACGAGCAGTACTTC. This codes for CSVGRDSSYEQYF.

V gene TRBV20-1 combines with J gene TRBJ1-4; no definite D call. In germline, CDR1 is DFQATT, CDR2 SNEGSKA (reference sequence). CDR3 length equals 11 residues. V was trimmed by 8 bases and J by 10 bases, leaving 14 bases between them. The CDR3 sequence is CSRAFAGKLFF. CDR3 coding DNA: TGCAGTAGAGCCTTTGCCGGAAAACTGTTTTTT.

The chain uses TRBV7-3 and TRBJ1-4; maybe TRBD1 (5 bases). This CDR3 contains 14 residues. V was pared by 1 base and J by 8 bases, with 11 bases between. Germline lookup yields CDR1 SGHTA and CDR2 FQGTGA. CDR3 sequence reads: CASSLIRAGEKLFF. In nucleotides, the CDR3 is TGTGCCAGCAGCTTAATCAGGGCTGGAGAAAAACTGTTTTTT.

V and J are TRBV19 and TRBJ1-4; no firm D call. CDR3 length: 16 amino acids. Trimming stripped 7 bases from V and 6 bases from J, with 21 bases between. Germline loops: CDR1 LNHDA, CDR2 SQIVND (reference sequence). This CDR3 is CASNSLAGNTDEKLFF. The DNA of the CDR3 is TGTGCCAGTAACTCCTTAGCGGGGAATACAGATGAAAAACTGTTTTTT.

The chain couples TRBV19 to TRBJ2-7; D unresolved. The CDR3 spans 12 residues. V shed 4 bases and J shed 6 bases, with 10 bases lying between them. Germline loops: CDR1 LNHDA, CDR2 SQIVND (reference sequence). CDR3 sequence (DNA): TGTGCCAGTAGTACTCAGAGCGTCGAGCAGTACTTC. It encodes CASSTQSVEQYF.

This clone appeared a single time. The chain combines TRBV6-2 or TRBV6-3 with TRBJ1-1; tentative D call: TRBD1 (6 bases). Germline V CDR1 and CDR2: MNHEY, SVGEGT. V gave up 6 bases and J gave up 1 base, with 12 bases separating them. The CDR3 runs to 14 residues. This CDR3 reads CASSLLTGNTEAFF. As DNA, the CDR3 is TGTGCCAGCAGCCTACTGACAGGGAACACTGAAGCTTTCTTT.

The V call is TRBV5-1, the J call TRBJ1-4; D is unclear. CDR1 and CDR2 from the germline V gene are SGHRS and YFSETQ. The length of the CDR3 is 15 residues. The V and J ends lost 3 bases and 2 bases respectively, with 11 bases between them. As DNA, the CDR3 is TGCGCCAGCAGCTCCACCGGGGTGACTAATGAAAAACTGTTTTTT. Protein sequence: CASSSTGVTNEKLFF.

The chain recombines TRBV14 with TRBJ2-7; D gene unclear. The germline CDR1 and CDR2 sequences are SGHDN and FVKESK. Trimming removed 1 base at V and 3 bases at J, with 4 bases between. This CDR3 has 12 residues. The CDR3 coding sequence is TGTGCCAGCAGCCAAGCCCTCTACGAGCAGTACTTC. Its protein is CASSQALYEQYF.

On this clone: This same CDR3 is encoded by further DNA sequences in the sample. The chain joins TRBV7-9 to TRBJ1-1, with D unresolved. The CDR3 loop spans 13 amino acids. Germline V gives CDR1 SEHNR, CDR2 FQNEAQ (reference sequence). V shed 4 bases and J shed 5 bases, with 11 bases lying between them. The CDR3 coding sequence is TGTGCCAGCAGCTCCTCAGGTGGGACTGAAGCTTTCTTT. The encoded protein is CASSSSGGTEAFF.

This rearrangement joins TRBV29-1 to TRBJ2-6; tentative D call: TRBD1 (6 bases). V lost 4 bases and J lost 8, with 12 bases in between. This CDR3 comprises 13 residues. Germline assignment: CDR1 SQVTM and CDR2 ANQGSEA. The CDR3 here is CSVVVQGSNVLTF. DNA of the CDR3: TGCAGCGTTGTGGTTCAGGGGTCCAACGTCCTGACTTTC.

This sequence joins TRBV7-2 and TRBJ2-7, with 12 bases aligning to TRBD2. CDR3 length: 14 residues. Trimming took 6 bases from V and 0 from J; bases not matched to a gene: 0. CDR1 SGHTA and CDR2 FQGNSA come from the germline V gene. The CDR3 DNA sequence: TGTGCCAGCAGACTAGCGGGGGGCTCCTACGAGCAGTACTTC. It is translated as CASRLAGGSYEQYF.

The chain joins TRBV5-4 to TRBJ1-3; TRBD1 matches 7 bases. In germline, CDR1 is SGHNT, CDR2 YYREEE (reference sequence). V was pared by 4 bases and J by 2 bases, with 3 bases of the junction left unmatched. The CDR3 totals 14 residues. The CDR3: CASSPDRTGNTIYF. The CDR3, as DNA: TGTGCCAGCAGCCCGGACAGGACTGGAAACACCATATATTTT. The full variable domain, in which reference TRBV5-4 and TRBJ1-3 provide the parts outside the CDR3, is ETGVTQSPTHLIKTRGQQVTLRCSSQSGHNTVSWYQQALGQGPQFIFQYYREEENGRGNFPPRFSGLQFPNYSSELNVNALELDDSALYLCASSPDRTGNTIYFGEGSWLTVV.

CDR3 loop: CASRDRGANVLTF. CDR3 sequence (DNA): TGTGCCAGCCGCGATAGAGGGGCCAACGTCCTGACTTTC. This chain links TRBV27 with TRBJ2-6; D not certain. CDR3 size: 13 residues. The ends were cut back, 8 bases at V and 4 bases at J, with 9 bases in the middle. The germline CDR1 and CDR2 sequences are MNHEY and SMNVEV (reference sequence).

The chain links TRBV18 to TRBJ1-2; unclear D gene. Per the germline V gene, CDR1 is KGHSH and CDR2 is LQKENI. V shed 2 bases and J shed 5 bases, with 12 bases lying between them. The length of the CDR3 is 14 residues. DNA of the CDR3: TGTGCCAGCTCACCAAAAGAGGGAGGGTATGGCTACACCTTC. It is translated as CASSPKEGGYGYTF.

V and J are TRBV6-1 and TRBJ2-7; D remains ambiguous. Deletions cut 3 bases from V and 7 bases from J, with 10 bases between. The CDR3 totals 12 residues. Germline V CDR1 and CDR2: MNHNS, SASEGT. CDR3 sequence: CASSEPGREQYF. The CDR3 DNA reads as TGTGCCAGCAGTGAGCCCGGTCGGGAGCAGTACTTC.

This clone has more than one count but fewer than ten. The chain combines TRBV12-3 or TRBV12-4 with TRBJ2-3; D is uncertain. The CDR3 is 13 residues long. Trimming pared 5 bases from V and 6 bases from J, leaving 12 bases between. The CDR3: CASSLTYGDTQYF. In DNA, the CDR3 is TGTGCCAGCAGTCTCACCTACGGTGATACGCAGTATTTT.

This chain uses TRBV4-1 with TRBJ1-4; 9 bases match TRBD1. With V trimmed by 1 base and J by 8 bases, 5 bases remained unmatched. Per germline, CDR1 MGHRA and CDR2 YSYEKL. The CDR3 consists of 15 residues. The DNA for the CDR3 is TGCGCCAGCAGCCAAGCCGGGACAGGGTCGGAAAAACTGTTTTTT. Protein: CASSQAGTGSEKLFF.